The 32 T cell receptor beta chains presented below share a single source sample, sequenced in a study of cytomegalovirus exposure and HLA in healthy donors (dated by TCRdb to about 2017). Libraries were built with the immunoSEQ multiplex PCR assay. For the multiplex PCR, a mixture combining 60 forward primers for TCR Vbeta segments and 13 reverse primers for TCR Jbeta segments was used. In its TCRdb copy, this immuneACCESS table keeps in-frame sequences only and misses some clones. Where compared with another copy, unresolved V genes explain less than half of these, and the others have no known cause. This sample holds around 190,000 clones; about 77% were observed only once. Of the sample, more than 4% falls within the top ten clones. Sample: PBMCs. The receptors shown here come from a man aged 25 to 45 in good health and CMV-seropositive.

The gene calls are TRBV5-4 and TRBJ1-4; 9 nucleotides align to TRBD1. CDR1 is SGHNT, CDR2 YYREEE, per germline (reference sequence). J lost 3 bases, V lost 4 bases, and 7 bases had no gene match. CDR3 length: 16 residues. The CDR3 DNA sequence: TGTGCCAGCAGCAATGACTGGACAGGGGCTAATGAAAAACTGTTTTTT. This sequence encodes CASSNDWTGANEKLFF.

The chain uses TRBV19 and TRBJ2-1; D might be TRBD1 (5 bases). V was cut by 4 bases and J by 2 bases, with 12 bases left in between. From germline, CDR1 is LNHDA and CDR2 SQIVND (reference sequence). This CDR3 has 15 residues. CDR3 sequence (DNA): TGTGCCAGTAGTAGGCCACAGGCCGCCTACAATGAGCAGTTCTTC. Translation gives CASSRPQAAYNEQFF.

This rearrangement joins TRBV28 to TRBJ1-2; possibly TRBD1 for D (5 bases). Trimming took 7 bases from V and 5 from J, leaving 11 bases between them. This CDR3 has 12 amino acids. Germline CDR1 and CDR2: MDHEN and SYDVKM. CDR3 loop: CASTPGGYGYTF. Written as DNA, the CDR3 is TGTGCCAGCACCCCCGGGGGGTATGGCTACACCTTC.

In the case of this clone: This specimen includes other DNA sequences encoding the same CDR3. This chain joins TRBV7-3 and TRBJ2-3; perhaps TRBD2 as D (6 bases). V lost 4 bases to trimming and J lost 2 bases, with 10 bases between them. Germline V gene data show CDR1 as SGHTA and CDR2 as FQGTGA. This CDR3 has 14 residues. The CDR3 coding sequence is TGTGCCAGCAGCTCAGGGACTTCCACAGATACGCAGTATTTT. Translation gives CASSSGTSTDTQYF.

V gene TRBV19 combines with J gene TRBJ2-2, with D possibly being TRBD2 (8 bases). The CDR3 length is 15 residues. The germline V gene has CDR1 LNHDA and CDR2 SQIVND (reference sequence). Between the trimmed V and J ends, which lost 9 bases and 2 bases, there was a span of 16 bases. Here the CDR3 reads CASLGRGQNTGELFF. The CDR3 DNA reads TGTGCCAGCCTCGGGAGGGGGCAAAACACCGGGGAGCTGTTTTTT.

The chain links TRBV5-6 to TRBJ2-7, with D possibly TRBD1 on 7 matching bases. The germline V and J ends were trimmed by 0 bases and 1 base, with 11 bases remaining between them. This CDR3 is built from 15 residues. From germline, CDR1 is SGHDT and CDR2 YYEEEE. CDR3 protein: CASSLGSGGSYEQYF. In nucleotides, the CDR3 is TGTGCCAGCAGCTTGGGGTCAGGGGGGTCCTACGAGCAGTACTTC.

The CDR3 DNA sequence: TGTGCCAGCAGCCTACAGGGAAGTTATACTGAAGCTTTCTTT. Its protein is CASSLQGSYTEAFF. The chain is built from TRBV28 and TRBJ1-1; D may be TRBD1 (6 bases). V shed 6 bases and J shed 5 bases, with 16 bases lying between them. Germline loops: CDR1 MDHEN, CDR2 SYDVKM. This CDR3 spans 14 amino acids. The whole variable domain, remainder taken from reference TRBV28 and TRBJ1-1, is DVKVTQSSRYLVKRTGEKVFLECVQDMDHENMFWYRQDPGLGLRLIYFSYDVKMKEKGDIPEGYSVSREKKERFSLILESASTNQTSMYLCASSLQGSYTEAFFGQGTRLTVV.

The gene calls are TRBV27 and TRBJ1-3, with 8 bases lining up with TRBD1. The ends lost 0 bases at V and 0 bases at J; junction bases unmatched: 4. CDR3 size: 17 residues. The germline V gene has CDR1 MNHEY and CDR2 SMNVEV (reference sequence). The chain's CDR3 is CASSLSGTGLSGNTIYF. The CDR3 nucleotides read TGTGCCAGCAGTTTATCCGGGACAGGCCTCTCTGGAAACACCATATATTTT.

Details on this clone: The sample has other DNA sequences that encode this CDR3 too. The rearrangement uses TRBV4-3 and TRBJ1-1, with D uncertain. CDR1 is LGHNA, CDR2 YSLEER, per germline. This CDR3 has 13 residues. The germline V and J ends were trimmed by 4 bases and 4 bases, with 10 bases remaining between them. CDR3 in DNA: TGCGCCAGCAGCCTTCGAGAGGGCACTGAAGCTTTCTTT. This codes for CASSLREGTEAFF.

The rearrangement uses TRBV21-1 and TRBJ2-3; the table gives TRBD2 as D, unverified against the DNA. TRBV21-1 corresponds to a pseudogene. The CDR3 loop spans 16 amino acids. This chain's CDR3 is CASSNLPTRGTDTQYF. In nucleotides, the CDR3 is TGTGCCAGCAGCAACCTCCCGACTAGGGGCACAGATACGCAGTATTTT.

The gene calls are TRBV6-6 and TRBJ1-5, with D unclear. Germline-derived CDR1 and CDR2 are MNHNY and SVGAGI (reference sequence). This CDR3 spans 16 amino acids. V was clipped by 0 bases and J by 0 bases, with 9 bases between them. In DNA form, the CDR3 reads TGTGCCAGCAGTTACTCGGTTTCAGTTAGCAATCAGCCCCAGCATTTT. Protein: CASSYSVSVSNQPQHF.

V gene TRBV4-3 combines with J gene TRBJ1-2; D might be TRBD1 (6 bases). In germline, CDR1 is LGHNA, CDR2 YSLEER. The CDR3 runs to 15 residues. V lost 1 base, J lost 2 bases, and 11 bases lay in between. The CDR3: CASSQGYGQNYGYTF. CDR3 bases: TGCGCCAGCAGCCAAGGGTACGGACAGAACTATGGCTACACCTTC.

Only one count was recorded for this clone. The chain recombines TRBV19 with TRBJ2-1; TRBD2 aligns across 7 bases. This CDR3 comprises 14 residues. Germline CDR1 is LNHDA and CDR2 is SQIVND (reference sequence). J gave up 3 bases and V 3 bases, and 2 bases lay outside the gene matches. DNA for the CDR3: TGTGCCAGTAGTATCCCGGGAGGCTACAATGAGCAGTTCTTC. It specifies CASSIPGGYNEQFF.

The chain is built from TRBV5-1 and TRBJ1-6, with unresolved D. Germline V gives CDR1 SGHRS, CDR2 YFSETQ. Trimming removed 0 bases at V and 7 bases at J, with 11 bases between. The CDR3 runs 15 residues. The DNA of the CDR3 is TGCGCCAGCAGCTTGGGGCAGGCTACGAATTCACCCCTCCACTTT. This translates into CASSLGQATNSPLHF. Based on the CDR3 plus reference TRBV5-1 and TRBJ1-6, the full variable domain is KAGVTQTPRYLIKTRGQQVTLSCSPISGHRSVSWYQQTPGQGLQFLFEYFSETQRNKGNFPGRFSGRQFSNSRSEMNVSTLELGDSALYLCASSLGQATNSPLHFGNGTRLTVT.

This clone was found once. The genes are TRBV19 and TRBJ1-5, with no clear D. V dropped 10 bases and J dropped 2 bases, with 15 bases sitting between them. Germline-derived CDR1 and CDR2 are LNHDA and SQIVND (reference sequence). The CDR3 has 14 amino acids. Here the CDR3 reads CAISTGWGNQPQHF. CDR3 nucleotide sequence: TGTGCCATATCGACCGGGTGGGGCAATCAGCCCCAGCATTTT.

This chain links TRBV11-3 with TRBJ2-1; 8 bases match TRBD1. The CDR3 spans 14 residues. Trimming took 5 bases from V and 4 from J; bases not matched to a gene: 4. The germline V gene has CDR1 SGHNT and CDR2 YENEEA. CDR3: CASSAGGSYNEQFF. CDR3 nucleotide sequence: TGTGCCAGCAGCGCAGGGGGCTCGTACAATGAGCAGTTCTTC.

The rearrangement joins TRBV19 to TRBJ1-5, with D unclear. Looked up from germline, CDR1 is LNHDA and CDR2 is SQIVND (reference sequence). The CDR3 consists of 14 residues. The ends were cut back, 8 bases at V and 2 bases at J, with 13 bases in the middle. Here the CDR3 reads CASPPREGNQPQHF. For the CDR3, the DNA is TGTGCCAGTCCCCCTCGGGAGGGCAATCAGCCCCAGCATTTT. Filled out from reference TRBV19 and TRBJ1-5, the complete variable domain reads DGGITQSPKYLFRKEGQNVTLSCEQNLNHDAMYWYRQDPGQGLRLIYYSQIVNDFQKGDIAEGYSVSREKKESFPLTVTSAQKNPTAFYLCASPPREGNQPQHFGDGTRLSIL.

In this sample, this clone turned up a few times. The J gene is TRBJ2-3, the V gene TRBV2, with 11 bases matching TRBD2. The V gene's germline CDR1 is SNHLY and CDR2 FYNNEI. CDR3 length: 16 amino acids. The V and J ends lost 3 bases and 6 bases, in that order; junction bases with no gene match: 8. Written as DNA, the CDR3 is TGTGCCAGCAGTGAGGATAGCGGGAGGGCCACGGATACGCAGTATTTT. It yields the protein CASSEDSGRATDTQYF.

The CDR3 loop is CASRPRGDTEAFF. The CDR3 nucleotides read TGTGCCAGCAGGCCCAGGGGCGACACTGAAGCTTTCTTT. The V call is TRBV2, the J call TRBJ1-1; D possibly corresponds to TRBD1 (6 bases). This CDR3 is 13 amino acids long. The germline V and J ends were trimmed by 6 bases and 3 bases, with 11 bases remaining between them. Germline CDR1 and CDR2: SNHLY and FYNNEI. Drawing the rest from reference TRBV2 and TRBJ1-1, the complete variable domain is EPEVTQTPSHQVTQMGQEVILRCVPISNHLYFYWYRQILGQKVEFLVSFYNNEISEKSEIFDDQFSVERPDGSNFTLKIRSTKLEDSAMYFCASRPRGDTEAFFGQGTRLTVV.

The rearrangement joins TRBV27 to TRBJ2-5; unclear D gene. The CDR3 extends over 13 amino acids. From germline, CDR1 is MNHEY and CDR2 SMNVEV (reference sequence). The V end was cut by 7 bases, the J end by 1 base, with 10 bases between. CDR3 DNA: TGTGCCAGCAAACGCTACGGCCAAGAGACCCAGTACTTC. Protein product: CASKRYGQETQYF.

This chain uses TRBV7-3 with TRBJ2-1, with 9 bases lining up with TRBD2. The CDR3 covers 15 residues. In germline, CDR1 is SGHTA, CDR2 FQGTGA. J lost 7 bases, V lost 5 bases, and 9 bases had no gene match. The CDR3 DNA follows: TGTGCCAGCAGCCTCAGCGGGGGGCCAGGGAATGAGCAGTTCTTC. Residues: CASSLSGGPGNEQFF.

The chain has TRBV18 and TRBJ1-4; D unresolved. CDR1 is KGHSH, CDR2 LQKENI, per germline. Trimming removed 1 base at V and 4 bases at J, with 10 bases between. The CDR3 has 15 residues. The CDR3 DNA is TGTGCCAGCTCACCACGGGGAGCGAGTAATGAAAAACTGTTTTTT. It encodes CASSPRGASNEKLFF.

This sequence joins TRBV5-8 and TRBJ2-7; 7 nucleotides line up with TRBD1. The V and J ends lost 6 bases and 5 bases, in that order; junction bases with no gene match: 8. This CDR3 is built from 13 residues. Germline-derived CDR1 and CDR2 are SGHTS and YDEGEE. The CDR3 sequence is CASNLDRIDEQYF. The CDR3 coding sequence is TGTGCCAGCAACCTGGACAGGATCGACGAGCAGTACTTC.

V and J are TRBV11-1 and TRBJ2-2; TRBD1 is a possible D gene (5 bases). V was cut by 9 bases and J by 5 bases, with 13 bases left in between. The germline CDR1 and CDR2 sequences are SGHAT and FQDESV (reference sequence). The CDR3 runs 13 residues. The CDR3 DNA sequence: TGTGCCAGTGAAACAGGCGTTACCGGGGAGCTGTTTTTT. Protein: CASETGVTGELFF. Complete variable domain (other parts from reference TRBV11-1 and TRBJ2-2): EAEVAQSPRYKITEKSQAVAFWCDPISGHATLYWYRQILGQGPELLVQFQDESVVDDSQLPKDRFSAERLKGVDSTLKIQPAELGDSAMYLCASETGVTGELFFGEGSRLTVL.

The chain employs TRBV5-6 and TRBJ2-3, with D unresolved. CDR3 length: 14 residues. The germline V gene encodes CDR1 SGHDT and CDR2 YYEEEE. V shed 1 base and J shed 0 bases, with 6 bases lying between them. In DNA form, the CDR3 reads TGTGCCAGCAGCTTGCCTTCTAGCACAGATACGCAGTATTTT. Protein: CASSLPSSTDTQYF.

The chain employs TRBV4-1 and TRBJ1-1, with D maybe TRBD1 (5 bases). The V gene's germline CDR1 is MGHRA and CDR2 YSYEKL. Trimming took off 5 bases at V and 4 bases at J, with 23 bases between the two ends. The CDR3 length is 17 residues. CDR3 bases: TGCGCCAGCAGCAAGGTGGGCCAGGGAAGGATGAGCACTGAAGCTTTCTTT. Encoded protein: CASSKVGQGRMSTEAFF.

The chain is built from TRBV7-2 and TRBJ2-7, with 10 positions matching TRBD2. After removal of 6 bases from V and 0 bases from J, the junction contained 8 bases not matched to a gene. This CDR3 region has 16 residues. From germline, CDR1 is SGHTA and CDR2 FQGNSA. CDR3 in DNA: TGTGCCAGCAGTTTAACGTCTAGCGGGAGCTCCTACGAGCAGTACTTC. Its protein product is CASSLTSSGSSYEQYF.

The chain is built from TRBV2 and TRBJ1-2, with D possibly TRBD1 on 5 matching bases. CDR3 length: 12 amino acids. Per the germline V gene, CDR1 is SNHLY and CDR2 is FYNNEI. V lost 7 bases to trimming and J lost 5 bases, with 11 bases between them. In DNA, the CDR3 is TGTGCCAGCAAATGGGACTTATATGGCTACACCTTC. Translated, it gives CASKWDLYGYTF.

The chain is built from TRBV2 and TRBJ1-1; 11 bases are shared with TRBD1. Germline assignment: CDR1 SNHLY and CDR2 FYNNEI. V gave up 3 bases and J gave up 1 base; unmatched junction bases: 1. This CDR3 spans 15 amino acids. The CDR3, as DNA: TGTGCCAGCAGTGAGGACAGGGGGCGGAACACTGAAGCTTTCTTT. Translating it yields CASSEDRGRNTEAFF.

This chain connects TRBV5-1 to TRBJ1-1, with a possible D match to TRBD1 (6 bases). Between the trimmed V and J ends, which lost 0 bases and 10 bases, there was a span of 19 bases. The germline V gene has CDR1 SGHRS and CDR2 YFSETQ. The CDR3 runs 15 residues. CDR3 residues: CASSLDMGQGRLAFF. CDR3 sequence (DNA): TGCGCCAGCAGCTTGGATATGGGCCAGGGGCGGTTAGCTTTCTTT. The whole variable domain, remainder taken from reference TRBV5-1 and TRBJ1-1, is KAGVTQTPRYLIKTRGQQVTLSCSPISGHRSVSWYQQTPGQGLQFLFEYFSETQRNKGNFPGRFSGRQFSNSRSEMNVSTLELGDSALYLCASSLDMGQGRLAFFGQGTRLTVV.

The J gene is TRBJ2-3, the V gene TRBV27; TRBD1 might be the D (6 bases). Trimming pared 2 bases from V and 3 bases from J, leaving 15 bases between. Germline V lookup: CDR1 MNHEY, CDR2 SMNVEV (reference sequence). This CDR3 spans 16 amino acids. CDR3 coding DNA: TGTGCCAGCAGTTTACCGGACAGCTTGAGGACAGATACGCAGTATTTT. It codes for CASSLPDSLRTDTQYF.

The genes are TRBV15 and TRBJ2-3; possibly TRBD2 for D (6 bases). The CDR3 loop spans 13 amino acids. Germline V gene data show CDR1 as LNHNV and CDR2 as YYDKDF (reference sequence). For the CDR3, the DNA is TGTGGGACCCGAGCTAGCGGCACAGATACGCAGTATTTT. Encoded protein: CGTRASGTDTQYF.